The sequence of this T cell receptor beta chain was determined in a study of human T cells and chemical hapten exposure. Across the study: Per-sample TCR yields varied mainly from small pooled library volume differences. Findings of the study overall: DPC sensitization produced no change in TCRs with frequency above 1 in 1000.

This clonotype was recorded many times. The target antigen is unknown. V lost 5 bases, J lost 0 bases, and 19 bases lay in between. The V gene's germline CDR1 is SQVTM and CDR2 ANQGSEA. The CDR3 is made up of 16 amino acids. Documented time point: healthy volunteer bleed at 2 weeks. The total RNA was obtained from whole blood that was not fractionated. During construction of the library, unique molecular identifiers were attached to individual cDNA molecules for quantitative, reproducible TCR counting. Per the original methods: A typical sample had roughly 96,000 TCRs, with about 23,224 to 750,000 overall. TCRdb reanalysed the RACE reads using MiXCR and keeps one entry per CDR3 protein. The authors' filters were not applied to this entry. The sample contains tens of thousands of distinct CDR3 sequences, 7% to 8.5% of which appear only once.

Sequenced sample: whole blood. The V and J genes are TRBV29-1 and TRBJ1-1, with no clear D. The TCR originated in a human donor in good health. Some clones in this sample may be carry-over from other donors' samples. CDR3 bases: TGCAGCGTTACAGTTTTCGGAATTGCCTTGAACACTGAAGCTTTCTTT. Residues: CSVTVFGIALNTEAFF.